This TCR beta chain stems from a study of blood T cell repertoires in COVID-19. Study-wide background: Sites across the United States, Italy and Spain contributed samples from acute and convalescent COVID-19. Sources were T cells, B-cell-depleted T cells, or PBMCs; the material itself was cDNA or gDNA.

Study members were between 18 and 89 years old and lived in some 26 US regions. Per the study methods: Estimation of nucleated cell counts was performed using reference gene primer amplification. Assay: immunoSEQ multiplex PCR; the TCRdb copy retains only in-frame clones and omits some. V and J calls plus clone size are reproduced from that table; the DNA served to infer D and trimming. The sample includes hundreds of thousands of clones, 89% of them seen just once. What was sequenced was PBMCs or T cells enriched from blood (not recorded which). The clonotype originates from a woman between 35 and 50 years old who had recovered from COVID-19.

DNA of the CDR3: TGTGCCAGCAGCGGCCTAGCGGTTAACACCGGGGAGCTGTTTTTT. This encodes CASSGLAVNTGELFF. The chain joins TRBV7-6 to TRBJ2-2; 7 nucleotides line up with TRBD2. The CDR3 has 15 residues. Losses at the gene ends were 5 bases for V and 2 bases for J; bases not matched to a gene: 5. Germline loops: CDR1 SGHVS, CDR2 FNYEAQ.